This T cell receptor beta chain derives from a study of T cells in Graves' hyperthyroidism and ophthalmopathy. Study-wide context: Peripheral blood specimens were obtained at initial diagnosis, prior to any treatment.

PBMCs came from around 9.7 ml fresh peripheral blood. V dropped 8 bases and J dropped 4; count of bases not matched to a gene: 10. This CDR3 has 15 amino acids. This clonotype was picked up many times. Its specificity is unknown. Findings of the study overall: Blood shared most expanded thyroid clonotypes above 0.001.

The investigators amplified TCR beta CDR3 regions from RNA transcripts. The HTBI primer set served for first-round RT-PCR of the TCR CDR3. TCRdb reprocessed the multiplex PCR reads with MiXCR, giving one entry per CDR3 protein. In the table there are roughly 600,000 distinct CDR3 sequences, about 14% of which are singletons. The TCR sequence derives from a woman in her fifties or sixties with Graves' ophthalmopathy. The chain is built from TRBV12-3 or TRBV12-4 and TRBJ2-3; 9 bases are a match to TRBD2. The sequenced sample consisted of blood. The CDR3 protein is CASRTGTSLSDTQYF. The CDR3, as DNA: TGTGCCAGCCGAACCGGGACTAGCCTCTCAGATACGCAGTATTTT.